This TCR beta chain was sequenced in a study of Tregs in tolerant kidney transplant recipients. Study-wide results and caveats: Activated donor B cell expansion appeared to reveal the most relevant donor-specific TCRbeta repertoire. This study did not directly address biological reproducibility. The small number of patients limits these findings pending further validation.

On this clone: Its antigen is unknown.

Germline CDR1 and CDR2: GTSNPN and SVGIG (reference sequence). The CDR3 is 15 residues long. Between the trimmed V and J ends, which lost 0 bases and 2 bases, there was a span of 12 bases. Data came from immunoSEQ multiplex PCR; TCRdb stores just in-frame clones and leaves some out. Found here are roughly 250,000 clones, about 80% of them singletons; the top ten hold around 0.64%. CD4+CD25+CD127- Tregs, CD4+CD25- non-Tregs, CD4 and CD8 cells were sorted. The material sequenced was CD4+ T cells from blood. The sequence came from a human donor in good health. The genes are TRBV30 and TRBJ2-3, with no clear D. The CDR3 nucleotides read TGTGCCTGGAGTGTAGGGCTATGGGACACAGATACGCAGTATTTT. This gives the protein CAWSVGLWDTDTQYF. Variable domain in full (rest from reference TRBV30 and TRBJ2-3): SQTIHQWPATLVQPVGSPLSLECTVEGTSNPNLYWYRQAAGRGLQLLFYSVGIGQISSEVPQNLSASRPQDRQFILSSKKLLLSDSGFYLCAWSVGLWDTDTQYFGPGTRLTVL.